Listed below are T cell receptor beta chains from one sample, sequenced in a study of long-term antiretroviral therapy in people with HIV. Libraries were prepared by immunoSEQ multiplex PCR; TCRdb keeps only in-frame clonotypes and omits some of them. This table holds approximately 24,000 clones, about 80% found once. The source was unsorted PBMCs, collected around 5.9 years after starting antiretroviral therapy. The source of these receptors is a man younger than 45 with HIV. CDR3s include the opening cysteine and the closing phenylalanine or tryptophan. The D gene is left open where the match is weak. A row's size may be missing; if present it is once, few, many or a size class.

V: TRBV7-5
size: .
J: TRBJ2-7
D: .
DNA: TGTGCCAGCAGCCGCCGGGACAGTCACTACGAGCAGTACTTC
CDR3: CASSRRDSHYEQYF

V: TRBV28
size: .
J: TRBJ2-2
D: .
DNA: TGTGCCAGCAGTTCTCGCTGGACTGTAGACAGGACGAACACCGGGGAGCTGTTTTTT
CDR3: CASSSRWTVDRTNTGELFF

V: TRBV14
size: .
J: TRBJ2-7
D: .
DNA: TGTGCCAGCAGCCAAGATGCTCTTACAGCTGACCTCGCCAACTTC
CDR3: CASSQDALTADLANF

V: TRBV28
size: .
J: TRBJ1-1
D: .
DNA: TGTGCCAGCAGCTTTATGAACACTGAAGCTTTCTTT
CDR3: CASSFMNTEAFF

V: TRBV28
size: .
J: TRBJ2-5
D: .
DNA: TGTGCCAGCAGTGCTTTTTCAGAGACCCAGTACTTC
CDR3: CASSAFSETQYF

V: TRBV9
size: .
J: TRBJ1-1
D: TRBD1
DNA: TGTGCCAGCAGCCTCCGAGGGGACAGGAACACTGAAGCTTTCTTT
CDR3: CASSLRGDRNTEAFF

V: TRBV11-1
size: .
J: TRBJ1-6
D: TRBD1
DNA: TGTGCCAGCAGCCGGACAGGGAATAATTCACCCCTCCACTTT
CDR3: CASSRTGNNSPLHF

V: TRBV6-5
size: .
J: TRBJ1-4
D: TRBD1
DNA: TGTGCCAGCAGTTATCAAGGACAGGGAGAAAAACTGTTTTTT
CDR3: CASSYQGQGEKLFF

V: TRBV7-2
size: .
J: TRBJ1-1
D: .
DNA: TGTGCCAGCAGCGAGGGGATGAACACTGAAGCTTTCTTT
CDR3: CASSEGMNTEAFF

V: TRBV28
size: few
J: TRBJ1-5
D: .
DNA: TGTGCCAGCAGTCTTCGACCGAGGGGTGGGAATCAGCCCCAGCATTTT
CDR3: CASSLRPRGGNQPQHF

V: TRBV21-1
size: .
J: TRBJ1-4
D: .
DNA: TGTGCCAGCAGCACAAACAGGGGTGAAAAACTGTTTTTT
CDR3: CASSTNRGEKLFF

V: TRBV5-6
size: few
J: TRBJ1-2
D: .
DNA: TGTGCCAGCAGCACCAACCGCTATGGCTACACCTTC
CDR3: CASSTNRYGYTF

V: TRBV27
size: once
J: TRBJ1-1
D: .
DNA: TGTGCCAGCAGTGTCTTCAAGAACACTGAAGCTTTCTTT
CDR3: CASSVFKNTEAFF

V: TRBV29-1
size: .
J: TRBJ2-2
D: .
DNA: TGCAGCGTCCGAGGGGCCAACACCGGGGAGCTGTTTTTT
CDR3: CSVRGANTGELFF

V: TRBV10-3
size: .
J: TRBJ1-2
D: TRBD1
DNA: TGTGCCATCAGTCCTGGACAGGCTAACTATGGCTACACCTTC
CDR3: CAISPGQANYGYTF

V: TRBV7-3
size: once
J: TRBJ2-2
D: TRBD1
DNA: TGTGCCAGCAGCGACGGACAGGGAAAGAAGAACACCGGGGAGCTGTTTTTT
CDR3: CASSDGQGKKNTGELFF

V: TRBV2
size: .
J: TRBJ1-4
D: TRBD1
DNA: TGTGCCAGCAGTGACACAGGGGGCGCCCGACGGCTGTTTTTT
CDR3: CASSDTGGARRLFF

V: TRBV30
size: .
J: TRBJ2-1
D: .
DNA: TGTGCCTGGAGATTGGGGACAGAGCAGTTCTTC
CDR3: CAWRLGTEQFF

V: TRBV29-1
size: .
J: TRBJ2-7
D: .
DNA: TGCAGCGCCTGGGACGGCACTTACGAGCAGTACTTC
CDR3: CSAWDGTYEQYF

V: TRBV6-1
size: .
J: TRBJ1-5
D: .
DNA: TGTGCCAGCACCACGCAGGTGCGGATGGAACAGCCCCAGCATTTT
CDR3: CASTTQVRMEQPQHF

V: TRBV9
size: .
J: TRBJ2-1
D: .
DNA: TGTGCCAGCAGCGTAGAATCTAGGCCCTTGGATGAGCAGTTCTTC
CDR3: CASSVESRPLDEQFF

V: TRBV18
size: .
J: TRBJ2-7
D: .
DNA: TGTGCCAGCCGGGGGCCGGGACTACCGTACGAGCAGTACTTC
CDR3: CASRGPGLPYEQYF

V: TRBV7-2
size: .
J: TRBJ1-5
D: .
DNA: TGTGCCAGCAGCCTTGACACAGGGTCACGTCAGCCCCAGCATTTT
CDR3: CASSLDTGSRQPQHF

V: TRBV7-9
size: .
J: TRBJ1-1
D: .
DNA: TGTGCCAGCAGCTTGGAGGGCTTGAACACTGAAGCTTTCTTT
CDR3: CASSLEGLNTEAFF

V: TRBV15
size: .
J: TRBJ2-5
D: .
DNA: TGTGCCACCAGCCCGGCTATTCAAGAGACCCAGTACTTC
CDR3: CATSPAIQETQYF

V: TRBV12-5
size: few
J: TRBJ2-7
D: .
DNA: TGTGCTAGTGGTTTCGGGGACAACTACGAGCAGTACTTC
CDR3: CASGFGDNYEQYF

V: TRBV6-6
size: .
J: TRBJ1-6
D: TRBD1
DNA: TGTGCCAGCAGTTCGCCCGAGGGGGCGAGTAATTCACCCCTCCACTTT
CDR3: CASSSPEGASNSPLHF

V: TRBV25-1
size: .
J: TRBJ2-5
D: .
DNA: TGTGCCAGCAGTTCCAAAGAGACCCAGTACTTC
CDR3: CASSSKETQYF

V: TRBV5-1
size: .
J: TRBJ2-3
D: TRBD1
DNA: TGCGCCAGCAGCTTAGGACAGGGGTTGGTAGATACGCAGTATTTT
CDR3: CASSLGQGLVDTQYF

V: TRBV7-9
size: .
J: TRBJ2-1
D: .
DNA: TGTGCCAGCAGCTCAGGGGGGTACAATGAGCAGTTCTTC
CDR3: CASSSGGYNEQFF

V: TRBV4-1
size: .
J: TRBJ1-1
D: .
DNA: TGCGCCAGCAGCCAAGGTAGGGAAGCTTTCTTT
CDR3: CASSQGREAFF

V: TRBV5-1
size: once
J: TRBJ2-5
D: .
DNA: TGCGCCAGCAGCTATGGGCCGGGGGAGACCCAGTACTTC
CDR3: CASSYGPGETQYF

V: TRBV30
size: .
J: TRBJ2-1
D: TRBD1
DNA: TGTGCCTGGGGGACAGGGGAAGGGGACAATGAGCAGTTCTTC
CDR3: CAWGTGEGDNEQFF